This T cell receptor beta chain was captured in a study of shared clonotypes between healthy human individuals (dated by TCRdb to 2020 to 2022). With respect to the entire study: Two women and a few men aged 18 to 49 years were included in the cohort. For each donor, three plates each were used for CD4 naive and CD4 memory, two plates were used for CD8 naive, and one plate was used for CD8 memory. Blood TCR repertoires of roughly five healthy adults were deeply sequenced to estimate repertoire size and the extent of clonotype sharing between individuals. Each donor's leukapheresis produced roughly between roughly 0.85 and 9.5 billion PBMCs. Libraries were prepared and TCR repertoires were sequenced by different laboratories using diverse techniques, in order to increase sequencing depth and limit assay-specific biases. What the authors observed across the whole study: Pairwise subsampling indicated that sequencing depth was expected to affect the degree of clonotype sharing among donors. Higher generation probabilities were observed for clonotypes shared by all four sorted-subset donors than for non-shared clonotypes. Because the study included a small number of donors, the genetic and exposure-history diversity represented was limited. Sampling was restricted to blood, and TCR repertoires in tissues likely differ from the TCR repertoires found in blood. Estimated clonotype richness was generally larger for naive than for memory subsets. Sharing across a few donors was observed for around 5% of naive CD4, under 4% of naive CD8, about 2.3% of memory CD4, and roughly 0.4% of memory CD8 clonotypes. Incomplete sequencing was indicated by rarefaction of sorted-subset datasets, despite the large sequencing depth.

Of note for this clone: Its antigen specificity is not known. Base qualities are not recorded, but no much larger clone differs from it by a single base.

The donors were healthy, HIV-negative adults who had no recently reported acute infections or vaccinations. Only Caucasian adults living in Nashville, Tennessee, USA were represented among the donors. Magnetic negative selection was used to enrich CD4+ T cells, after which naive cells were positively selected on CD45RA and the negative fraction became the memory subset. After blood collection by leukapheresis, PBMCs were isolated using Ficoll-Histopaque density gradient centrifugation and then cryopreserved in the vapor phase of liquid nitrogen. Purity and quantity of every magnetically sorted T cell population were checked by analytical flow cytometry. From each sorted fraction, genomic DNA was isolated and quantified by UV absorbance on a Nanodrop 2000c. V and J are truncated by 1 base and 3 bases respectively, leaving an intervening sequence of 10 bases. From a lookup of the germline V gene (reference sequence), CDR1 and CDR2 are GTSNPN and SVGIG. Including cysteine and phenylalanine, the CDR3 has 14 amino acids. Left in the record is the CDR3 DNA by itself, 42 bases read in frame from the first base.

Using the deep immunoSEQ assay, TCR CDR3 regions were amplified from genomic DNA by multiplex PCR. Genomic DNA extracted from each cell subset was distributed evenly over all wells of several immunoSEQ 96-well plates, and each plate served as one replicate. Each replicate PCR for sorted subsets received approximately 220 ng genomic DNA, equal to tens of thousands of T cell genomes. Purified libraries were measured with a Qubit 3.0 fluorometer, size-checked on a Bioanalyzer 2100, and measured again with the KAPA Library Quantification kit. Every immunoSEQ 96-well plate was sequenced on a dedicated single-read 150-cycle Illumina NextSeq 550 flow cell. Under the source paper's analysis protocol: The immunoSEQ output contained only junctional sequences without quality scores, so filtering could not match that applied to full-length reads. To assign V/J genes and CDR3, sequences were annotated against IMGT germline references using PyIR, a Python wrapper for IgBLAST v1.9. Reads were filtered out if the reads had weak V/J assignments (E-value above 1e-6), no CDR3, stop codons, out-of-frame junctions, or ambiguous translated residues. V3J clonotypes were defined as sequences sharing the same inferred V gene, J gene, and CDR3 amino acid sequence. Percentage overlap between repertoires was calculated by dividing the number of shared unique clonotypes by the size of the smaller repertoire. RTK rarefaction, the Chao1 estimator, and Recon v2.1 estimates of unobserved clonotypes were used to assess repertoire richness. Generation probabilities for all TCRbeta clonotypes obtained by the gDNA method from a handful of donors were computed using OLGA. Sourced from immuneACCESS, this table was stored by TCRdb with only in-frame sequences that have V and J called. A share of the clones is absent; for the studies checked, an unresolved V gene accounts for under half, and the remainder has no known explanation. V, J and clone size are taken as reported in that table, and D and trimming were inferred from the DNA itself. For this sample there are 2 million to 2.5 million clones; 90% to 95% appear just once. Together, the top ten hold 0.36% of the sample.

Source material: naive CD4+ T cells from PBMCs. In the paper's terms, the cell subset or site label means: CD45RA+ positively selected. The source of this sequence is a man younger than 35 in good health. Some clones in this sample may be carry-over from other donors' samples. The chain links TRBV30 with TRBJ1-5; the D gene is not confidently resolved. The sequenced DNA: TGTGCCTGGAGTGCACGGCAGGCCAATCAGCCCCAGCATTTT. This is translated as CAWSARQANQPQHF.